The clone carrying this T cell receptor (beta chain) was counted a few times. CDR3 size: 15 residues. Germline V gives CDR1 MDHEN, CDR2 SYDVKM. These data belong to a study of T-cell reconstitution after alpha-beta-depleted transplantation in children. Unique molecular identifiers featured in how the TCRbeta library was prepared. Using its own MiXCR run on the PCR reads, TCRdb lists one record per CDR3 protein. This table has 300,000 to 400,000 distinct CDR3 sequences, 15% to 20% appearing once. The sequence was collected from a male patient aged 2 to 10 who had a stem cell transplant for acute lymphoblastic leukemia, so the T cells may come from the graft donor. The V call is TRBV28, the J call TRBJ2-3; weak D call: TRBD2 (5 bases). The specimen was PBMCs, mostly from graft donor cells, collected 360 days after TCRalphabeta/CD19-depleted stem cell transplant. CDR3 sequence (DNA): TGTGCTGTCGGGGTAATAGCGACGGTCACAGATACGCAGTATTTT. Translation gives CAVGVIATVTDTQYF.